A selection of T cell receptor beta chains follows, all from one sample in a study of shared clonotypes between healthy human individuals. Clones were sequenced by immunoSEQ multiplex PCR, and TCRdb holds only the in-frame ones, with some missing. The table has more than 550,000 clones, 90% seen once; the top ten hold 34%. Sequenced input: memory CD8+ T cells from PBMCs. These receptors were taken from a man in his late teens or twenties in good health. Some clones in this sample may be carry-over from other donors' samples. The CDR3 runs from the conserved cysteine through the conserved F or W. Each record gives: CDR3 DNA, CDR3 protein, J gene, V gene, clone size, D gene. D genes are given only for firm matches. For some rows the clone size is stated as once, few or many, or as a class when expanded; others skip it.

CDR3nt: TGTGCCAGCAGTCTGAGCGGGGCCTCTTCCTACAATGAGCAGTTCTTC; CDR3aa: CASSLSGASSYNEQFF; j_gene: TRBJ2-1; v_gene: TRBV9; abundance: -; d_gene: TRBD2
CDR3nt: TGTGCCAGCAGTGAACTCAAACGCTCCAGCTACACCTTC; CDR3aa: CASSELKRSSYTF; j_gene: TRBJ1-2; v_gene: TRBV2; abundance: -; d_gene: -
CDR3nt: TGTGCCAGCAGGGGGTATGGGCTCCTCTACGAGCAGTACTTC; CDR3aa: CASRGYGLLYEQYF; j_gene: TRBJ2-7; v_gene: TRBV2; abundance: -; d_gene: -
CDR3nt: TGTGCCAGCAGTGAACAGGGGGCCGATCAGCCCCAGCATTTT; CDR3aa: CASSEQGADQPQHF; j_gene: TRBJ1-5; v_gene: TRBV2; abundance: -; d_gene: TRBD1
CDR3nt: TGTGCCCACAGAGGGGGCTTCGGCGACGAGCAGTACTTC; CDR3aa: CAHRGGFGDEQYF; j_gene: TRBJ2-7; v_gene: TRBV10-3; abundance: -; d_gene: TRBD1
CDR3nt: TGCGCCAGCAGAAGGGCGGACTCCTACGAGCAGTACTTC; CDR3aa: CASRRADSYEQYF; j_gene: TRBJ2-7; v_gene: TRBV5-1; abundance: -; d_gene: -
CDR3nt: TGTGCCAGCAGCCCAACGGGTGGGACTAGCGGGGCCTGGGGAGATACGCAGTATTTT; CDR3aa: CASSPTGGTSGAWGDTQYF; j_gene: TRBJ2-3; v_gene: TRBV9; abundance: -; d_gene: TRBD2
CDR3nt: TGTGCCAGCAGCGTAGATGGGAACCCCTACAATGAGCAGTTCTTC; CDR3aa: CASSVDGNPYNEQFF; j_gene: TRBJ2-1; v_gene: TRBV9; abundance: once; d_gene: -
CDR3nt: TGTGCCAGCAGTTCAATACTGAACGCCTACGAGCAGTACTTC; CDR3aa: CASSSILNAYEQYF; j_gene: TRBJ2-7; v_gene: TRBV27; abundance: -; d_gene: -
CDR3nt: TGCGCCAGCAGCTTGGATCGGATTGGCTACACCTTC; CDR3aa: CASSLDRIGYTF; j_gene: TRBJ1-2; v_gene: TRBV5-1; abundance: -; d_gene: -
CDR3nt: TGCAGCGTTAGACAGGGGAGCTCCTATAATTCACCCCTCCACTTT; CDR3aa: CSVRQGSSYNSPLHF; j_gene: TRBJ1-6; v_gene: TRBV29-1; abundance: once; d_gene: TRBD1
CDR3nt: TGTGCCATCAGTGAGTCGAGGGAATCGGTTGGCTACACCTTC; CDR3aa: CAISESRESVGYTF; j_gene: TRBJ1-2; v_gene: TRBV10-3; abundance: few; d_gene: -
CDR3nt: TGTGCCAGCAGTTCCAGGGACATCTTATACGAGCAGTACTTC; CDR3aa: CASSSRDILYEQYF; j_gene: TRBJ2-7; v_gene: TRBV27; abundance: -; d_gene: -
CDR3nt: TGTGCCAGCAGCAAAGTCCAAGTGGGAGAAATCTTTAGGAAGACCCAGCATTTT; CDR3aa: CASSKVQVGEIFRKTQHF; j_gene: TRBJ1-5; v_gene: TRBV21-1; abundance: -; d_gene: -
CDR3nt: TGCAGCGTTGTTGCTGGGCTTGGTCAGCCCCAGCATTTT; CDR3aa: CSVVAGLGQPQHF; j_gene: TRBJ1-5; v_gene: TRBV29-1; abundance: -; d_gene: -
CDR3nt: TGTGCCAGCAGTGGCGGTGTGGGGAGCCGGGAGACCCAGTACTTC; CDR3aa: CASSGGVGSRETQYF; j_gene: TRBJ2-5; v_gene: TRBV2; abundance: -; d_gene: -
CDR3nt: TGTGCCAGCAGCTTACCGTCGGTAGGGAGACCAGAAAAACTGTTTTTT; CDR3aa: CASSLPSVGRPEKLFF; j_gene: TRBJ1-4; v_gene: TRBV7-9; abundance: -; d_gene: -
CDR3nt: TGTGCCAGCAGTAACCCGGGGAACTATGGCTACACCTTC; CDR3aa: CASSNPGNYGYTF; j_gene: TRBJ1-2; v_gene: TRBV6-5; abundance: -; d_gene: -
CDR3nt: TGTGCCAGCAGCCAGGATGGGACCCCGTGGGAGACCCAGTACTTC; CDR3aa: CASSQDGTPWETQYF; j_gene: TRBJ2-5; v_gene: TRBV4-2; abundance: -; d_gene: -
CDR3nt: TGTGCCAGCAGTTACTCGGCCAGGGCGAAGGACATTCAGTACTTC; CDR3aa: CASSYSARAKDIQYF; j_gene: TRBJ2-4; v_gene: TRBV6-5; abundance: -; d_gene: -
CDR3nt: TGTGCCAGCAGAACCGACAGGGGCACCGGGGAGCTGTTTTTT; CDR3aa: CASRTDRGTGELFF; j_gene: TRBJ2-2; v_gene: TRBV6-5; abundance: -; d_gene: TRBD1
CDR3nt: TGTGCCACCTCCCCGTTTCGGGGTGAGCAGTTCTTC; CDR3aa: CATSPFRGEQFF; j_gene: TRBJ2-1; v_gene: TRBV27; abundance: -; d_gene: -
CDR3nt: TGTGCCAGCAGTTATAGGGGGCACTACGAGCAGTACTTC; CDR3aa: CASSYRGHYEQYF; j_gene: TRBJ2-7; v_gene: TRBV28; abundance: -; d_gene: TRBD1
CDR3nt: TGTGCCACAAAGGGACTAGCTCACACAGATACGCAGTATTTT; CDR3aa: CATKGLAHTDTQYF; j_gene: TRBJ2-3; v_gene: TRBV6-5; abundance: once; d_gene: TRBD2
CDR3nt: TGTGCCAGCAGCCTGGCGCGGGATGACAATGAGCAGTTCTTC; CDR3aa: CASSLARDDNEQFF; j_gene: TRBJ2-1; v_gene: TRBV7-6; abundance: -; d_gene: -
CDR3nt: TGTGCCAGCAGCCCAGGACAGGGCGCTTTTAGAGGCTACACCTTC; CDR3aa: CASSPGQGAFRGYTF; j_gene: TRBJ1-2; v_gene: TRBV4-2; abundance: few; d_gene: TRBD1
CDR3nt: TGTGCCAGCAGCTTGGGACCTAATCAGCCCCAGCATTTT; CDR3aa: CASSLGPNQPQHF; j_gene: TRBJ1-5; v_gene: TRBV5-6; abundance: once; d_gene: -
CDR3nt: TGCGCCAGCAGCTCATTCGAGACGGATGCTAACTATGGCTACACCTTC; CDR3aa: CASSSFETDANYGYTF; j_gene: TRBJ1-2; v_gene: TRBV5-1; abundance: -; d_gene: -
CDR3nt: TGTGCCAGCAGCTACTCACCGGGACAGGGGAATGGGGCCAACGTCCTGACTTTC; CDR3aa: CASSYSPGQGNGANVLTF; j_gene: TRBJ2-6; v_gene: TRBV27; abundance: -; d_gene: TRBD1
CDR3nt: TGTGCCAGCAGTCCCTTGACCGGGACAGGCTACGAGCAGTACTTC; CDR3aa: CASSPLTGTGYEQYF; j_gene: TRBJ2-7; v_gene: TRBV27; abundance: -; d_gene: TRBD1